A selection of T cell receptor beta chains follows, all from one sample in a study of cytomegalovirus exposure and HLA in healthy donors. Clones were read by immunoSEQ multiplex PCR, and TCRdb kept only the in-frame ones, dropping some. The sample lists tens of thousands of clones, around 75% occurring once. Material: PBMCs. The origin of the receptors is a woman aged 40-49 years in good health and CMV-seronegative. Both conserved end residues are part of each CDR3. D genes are given only for firm matches. Expanded clones are given a class, and other clones once, few, many or no size at all.

CDR3nt	CDR3aa	abundance	d_gene	j_gene	v_gene
TGTGCCAGTATGGCGGAGGCCTCCTACAATGAGCAGTTCTTC	CASMAEASYNEQFF	-	-	TRBJ2-1	TRBV2
TGTGCCAGCAGCCGTAGCGGGGGATACCGCACCGGGGAGCTGTTTTTT	CASSRSGGYRTGELFF	-	TRBD2	TRBJ2-2	TRBV7-2
TGCGCCAGCAGCTTGGAATCAGGACATGGAAACACCATATATTTT	CASSLESGHGNTIYF	-	-	TRBJ1-3	TRBV5-1
TGTGCCAGCACCGCCCAGGGACAGGGTAATCAGCCCCAGCATTTT	CASTAQGQGNQPQHF	-	TRBD1	TRBJ1-5	TRBV6-1
TGTGCCAGCAGAACAGCTCGCTCCTACAATGAGCAGTTCTTC	CASRTARSYNEQFF	few	-	TRBJ2-1	TRBV5-6
TGTGCCAGCAGTCTCCGGGACAGGGCAGCTGGGGCCAACGTCCTGACTTTC	CASSLRDRAAGANVLTF	-	TRBD1	TRBJ2-6	TRBV27
TGTGCCTGGAGCTTTGGTGGAGCCTACGAGCAGTACTTC	CAWSFGGAYEQYF	-	-	TRBJ2-7	TRBV30
TGTGCCAGCAGCACCGGTGGTAGCGGGAGAGACGAGCAGTTCTTC	CASSTGGSGRDEQFF	-	TRBD2	TRBJ2-1	TRBV6-5
TGTGCCGGCAGCCCGGGGGGGATAATAACAGATACGCAGTATTTT	CAGSPGGIITDTQYF	-	TRBD2	TRBJ2-3	TRBV9
TGTGCCAGCAGCTGGGGACAGAAAAACTACGAGCAGTACTTC	CASSWGQKNYEQYF	-	TRBD1	TRBJ2-7	TRBV5-5
TGCGCCAGCAGCAGACAGGGTGGGGGGAACACTGAAGCTTTCTTT	CASSRQGGGNTEAFF	-	TRBD1	TRBJ1-1	TRBV4-1
TGTGCCAGCAGCTTCCAAGCGGGCCCTTCGGAGAACACCGGGGAGCTGTTTTTT	CASSFQAGPSENTGELFF	-	-	TRBJ2-2	TRBV5-4
TGTGCCAGCAGTTTGGGGCAGGGGACCTACGAGCAGTACTTC	CASSLGQGTYEQYF	-	-	TRBJ2-7	TRBV27
TGTGCCAGCAGCGACCGGGACAGGGTCGGCACCGGGGAGCTGTTTTTT	CASSDRDRVGTGELFF	-	TRBD1	TRBJ2-2	TRBV5-6
TGCGCCAGCACCAGGACAGGTCTCCTGAGGGATACGCAGTATTTT	CASTRTGLLRDTQYF	-	TRBD1	TRBJ2-3	TRBV5-1
TGTGCCAGCAGTCCTACGGCGTGGGGGCTTACTGAAGCTTTCTTT	CASSPTAWGLTEAFF	-	-	TRBJ1-1	TRBV7-3
TGTGCCAGCAGTTTCTTTCCCGGAGGCTCTGGGGCCAACGTCCTGACTTTC	CASSFFPGGSGANVLTF	-	-	TRBJ2-6	TRBV28
TGCGCCAGCAGCCACTCCACTAGCCGCCGCACAGATACGCAGTATTTT	CASSHSTSRRTDTQYF	few	-	TRBJ2-3	TRBV4-3
TGTGCCAGCAGCTTGTCATTTGACAGGGAGAACGAGCAGTACTTC	CASSLSFDRENEQYF	-	TRBD1	TRBJ2-7	TRBV5-4
TGTGCCACCAGCAGCACTAGCGGGGGGGCCAATGAGCAGTTCTTC	CATSSTSGGANEQFF	-	TRBD2	TRBJ2-1	TRBV15
TGTGCCAGCAGCAGGCGGGACAGATACAATGAGCAGTTCTTC	CASSRRDRYNEQFF	-	-	TRBJ2-1	TRBV5-4
TGCCAGTCGAGGGGGCTCTACGAGCAGTACTTC	CQSRGLYEQYF	-	TRBD1	TRBJ2-7	TRBV2
TGTGCCTGGAGTCCTGGGTCAGGTTTTCCCTACGAGCAGTACTTC	CAWSPGSGFPYEQYF	-	-	TRBJ2-7	TRBV30
TGCGCCAGCAGCCTAGGAAGCGGACAGGGCGGAGGGGAGCAGTACTTC	CASSLGSGQGGGEQYF	-	TRBD1	TRBJ2-7	TRBV5-1